The present entry profiles one T cell receptor (beta chain) with its context. Its antigen is unknown. This entry is derived from a study of beta chain features in type 1 diabetes. Study-level results: Shortening of TCRB CDR3s, moderate but significant, appeared in all four CD4+ subsets of Type 1 diabetes patients. More deletions and fewer insertions at VDJ junctions were seen in type 1 diabetes patients. Within patients, naive, central memory and Treg TCRB repertoires seemed more similar than within healthy donors.

The ends were cut back, 5 bases at V and 0 bases at J, with 17 bases in the middle. The germline V gene encodes CDR1 SGHTA and CDR2 FQGNSA. The CDR3 is 17 amino acids. The investigators reverse transcribed all of the isolated RNA, so they sequenced expressed TCRB transcripts. Assay used: immunoSEQ multiplex PCR; TCRdb lists only in-frame clones, some missing. The repertoire consists of about 370,000 clones, with around 9.6% occurring once and the leading ten covering about 0.64%. Every single donor gave one heparinised blood draw, and these averaged around 110 mL. Sort purity for all populations was recorded as exceeding 98%.

Source material: central memory CD4+ T cells from blood. This TCR derives from a man between 25 and 39 years old with type 1 diabetes. The chain links TRBV7-2 to TRBJ1-5; D possibly corresponds to TRBD1 (6 bases). The CDR3 region has the DNA TGTGCCAGCAGCCTAAACAGGGAAATAAATAGCAATCAGCCCCAGCATTTT. It translates to CASSLNREINSNQPQHF.